This is a list of T cell receptor beta chains from one sample in a study of cytomegalovirus exposure and HLA in healthy donors. The assay was immunoSEQ multiplex PCR, and TCRdb's table has in-frame clones only and misses some. The sample contains about 160,000 clones, roughly four fifths of which appear only once. Sequenced input: PBMCs. Receptors originate from a man in his 60s in good health and CMV-seronegative. Both conserved end residues are part of each CDR3. Each record gives: J gene, clone size, D gene, V gene, CDR3 protein, CDR3 DNA. D genes are given only for firm matches. Only part of the rows carry a size: once, few, many, or a class if the clone is expanded.

TRBJ2-1,NA,NA,TRBV7-9,CASSLMAYSYNEQFF,TGTGCCAGCAGCTTAATGGCATACTCCTACAATGAGCAGTTCTTC
TRBJ2-7,NA,NA,TRBV29-1,CSVGGGDRGDYEQYF,TGCAGCGTGGGCGGGGGGGACAGGGGCGACTACGAGCAGTACTTC
TRBJ1-4,NA,NA,TRBV7-2,CASSPNHRVITNEKLFF,TGTGCCAGCAGCCCAAACCACAGGGTTATCACTAATGAAAAACTGTTTTTT
TRBJ2-5,NA,TRBD1,TRBV27,CASSPRGRETQYF,TGTGCCAGCAGTCCCAGGGGGAGAGAGACCCAGTACTTC
TRBJ1-1,NA,NA,TRBV29-1,CSVLQQGSGTEAFF,TGCAGCGTTTTACAACAGGGATCTGGGACTGAAGCTTTCTTT
TRBJ2-3,NA,NA,TRBV7-7,CASSKRRGGGTDTQYF,TGTGCCAGCAGCAAAAGACGAGGGGGGGGCACAGATACGCAGTATTTT
TRBJ2-1,once,TRBD1,TRBV5-1,CASSLEGTGVFPSDEQFF,TGCGCCAGCAGCTTGGAGGGAACAGGGGTGTTCCCTAGTGATGAGCAGTTCTTC
TRBJ1-5,NA,NA,TRBV7-3,CASNYGGSYQPQHF,TGTGCCAGCAATTACGGGGGGTCATATCAGCCCCAGCATTTT
TRBJ1-2,NA,TRBD1,TRBV5-4,CASSLGQGIGYTF,TGTGCCAGCAGCTTAGGACAGGGTATTGGCTACACCTTC
TRBJ2-5,NA,NA,TRBV4-2,CASSQDRRLETQYF,TGTGCCAGCAGCCAAGATCGGAGGTTAGAGACCCAGTACTTC
TRBJ2-1,NA,TRBD1,TRBV6-6,CASSRGQGRYNEQFF,TGTGCCAGCAGCCGAGGACAGGGACGATACAATGAGCAGTTCTTC
TRBJ2-5,NA,NA,TRBV7-2,CASSLQADQETQYF,TGTGCCAGCAGCCTCCAAGCGGACCAAGAGACCCAGTACTTC
TRBJ2-1,few,TRBD1,TRBV19,CASSVGQGAINEQFF,TGTGCCAGTAGTGTGGGACAGGGGGCCATCAATGAGCAGTTCTTC
TRBJ2-3,few,NA,TRBV5-1,CASSLGAGTQGDTQYF,TGCGCCAGCAGCTTGGGGGCGGGGACCCAAGGAGATACGCAGTATTTT
TRBJ2-1,once,TRBD2,TRBV5-1,CASSLVPSGGGEQFF,TGCGCCAGCAGCTTGGTTCCTAGCGGGGGGGGTGAGCAGTTCTTC
TRBJ2-6,NA,TRBD1,TRBV7-9,CASSKSLQGVTF,TGTGCCAGCAGCAAAAGCCTCCAGGGGGTGACTTTC
TRBJ1-4,few,NA,TRBV6-5,CASSSQDGNEKLFF,TGTGCCAGCAGTTCGCAGGATGGGAATGAAAAACTGTTTTTT
TRBJ1-4,NA,TRBD1,TRBV5-6,CASSLATRTGQGNEKLFF,TGTGCCAGCAGCTTGGCCACAAGGACGGGACAGGGGAATGAAAAACTGTTTTTT